These 30 T cell receptor beta chains were all obtained from the same sample, sequenced in a study of brain T cells in children with intractable seizures. Using immunoSEQ multiplex PCR, the repertoire was profiled, and TCRdb retains in-frame clones only, with some absent. The sample carries around 44,000 clones, 75% to 95% recorded once. Here the sequenced sample was peripheral blood, taken at surgery. These receptors originate from a girl aged 2 to 9 with tuberous sclerosis and intractable seizures.

This sequence joins TRBV4-1 and TRBJ1-5; D is possibly TRBD1 (5 bases). The V end was cut by 0 bases, the J end by 0 bases, with 12 bases between. The CDR3 has 17 residues. Per germline, CDR1 MGHRA and CDR2 YSYEKL. The CDR3: CASSQDVSGHSNQPQHF. Here the CDR3 DNA reads TGCGCCAGCAGCCAAGACGTATCGGGGCATAGCAATCAGCCCCAGCATTTT.

The sample holds a few counts of this clone. The V call is TRBV28, the J call TRBJ1-2; D unclear. The CDR3 runs 15 residues. Trimming shortened V by 6 bases and J by 3 bases, and 17 bases separated the two germline ends. Germline-derived CDR1 and CDR2 are MDHEN and SYDVKM. CDR3 sequence reads: CASSSPQAGDYGYTF. The CDR3 coding sequence is TGTGCCAGCAGCTCTCCCCAGGCTGGAGACTATGGCTACACCTTC.

This clone was seen a handful of times. The chain employs TRBV6-5 and TRBJ1-1; tentative D call: TRBD1 (5 bases). The CDR3 runs 14 residues. Trimming took 5 bases from V and 1 from J, leaving 11 bases between them. CDR1 is MNHEY, CDR2 SVGAGI, per germline. The DNA for the CDR3 is TGTGCCAGCAGTCAACAAGACAGGAACACTGAAGCTTTCTTT. Translation gives CASSQQDRNTEAFF.

The chain combines TRBV4-1 with TRBJ1-2; D ambiguous. V was trimmed by 0 bases and J by 6 bases, leaving 5 bases between them. Per germline, CDR1 MGHRA and CDR2 YSYEKL. The CDR3 has 12 amino acids. CDR3 bases: TGCGCCAGCAGCCAAGATGGGGATGGCTACACCTTC. Encoded protein: CASSQDGDGYTF.

The chain recombines TRBV5-4 with TRBJ2-7, with 12 bases lining up with TRBD2. Germline V lookup: CDR1 SGHNT, CDR2 YYREEE (reference sequence). The CDR3 contains 14 residues. Losses at the gene ends were 4 bases for V and 10 bases for J; bases not matched to a gene: 9. The CDR3 here is CASSGMTSGGEQYF. The CDR3 DNA follows: TGTGCCAGCAGCGGAATGACTAGCGGGGGCGAACAGTACTTC.

This chain joins TRBV5-5 and TRBJ2-5; D remains unclear. Germline V gives CDR1 SGHKS, CDR2 YYEKEE (reference sequence). This CDR3 is built from 15 residues. Trimming removed 0 bases at V and 2 bases at J, with 11 bases between. The CDR3 region is CASSLGIASQETQYF. In nucleotides, the CDR3 is TGTGCCAGCAGCTTGGGTATAGCCAGTCAAGAGACCCAGTACTTC.

The J gene is TRBJ1-4, the V gene TRBV2, with TRBD1 matching 9 bases. CDR1 and CDR2 from the germline V gene are SNHLY and FYNNEI. The CDR3 consists of 17 residues. J gave up 1 base and V 5 bases, and 8 bases lay outside the gene matches. CDR3 DNA sequence: TGTGCCAGCAGTTTCCACCGGGACAGGGAAACTAATGAAAAACTGTTTTTT. Its translation: CASSFHRDRETNEKLFF.

The chain has TRBV10-1 and TRBJ2-3, with D perhaps given as TRBD1 or TRBD2 (5 bases each). Germline V CDR1 and CDR2: WNHNN, SYGVQD (reference sequence). The CDR3 has 15 amino acids. Between the trimmed V and J ends, which lost 4 bases and 3 bases, there was a span of 14 bases. CDR3 sequence: CASSGDPKNTDTQYF. In DNA, the CDR3 is TGCGCCAGCAGTGGGGACCCGAAAAATACAGATACGCAGTATTTT.

The chain links TRBV6-2 or TRBV6-3 to TRBJ1-2; no definite D call. The CDR3 is 12 residues long. The germline CDR1 and CDR2 sequences are MNHEY and SVGEGT. V was trimmed by 3 bases and J by 5 bases, leaving 7 bases between them. The CDR3 bases are TGTGCCAGCAGTTATAACGGGTATGGCTACACCTTC. It codes for CASSYNGYGYTF.

V gene TRBV5-6 combines with J gene TRBJ1-4, with TRBD1 matching over 9 bases. This CDR3 comprises 16 residues. Trimming took 2 bases from V and 0 from J; bases not matched to a gene: 2. Looked up from germline, CDR1 is SGHDT and CDR2 is YYEEEE. CDR3 sequence reads: CASSLQGAATNEKLFF. DNA for the CDR3: TGTGCCAGCAGCTTACAGGGGGCTGCAACTAATGAAAAACTGTTTTTT.

The chain carries TRBV6-5 and TRBJ1-1; D is perhaps TRBD1 (6 bases). The V gene lost 0 bases and the J gene lost 1 base, with 12 bases spanning the gap. In germline, CDR1 is MNHEY, CDR2 SVGAGI. This CDR3 has 16 residues. CDR3 nucleotide sequence: TGTGCCAGCAGTTACTCTAACAGGGTCCCGAACACTGAAGCTTTCTTT. It specifies CASSYSNRVPNTEAFF.

This chain uses TRBV15 with TRBJ2-5; D is tentatively TRBD1 or TRBD2 (6 bases each). V was cut by 6 bases and J by 4 bases, with 18 bases left in between. The CDR3 consists of 15 residues. Germline CDR1 reads LNHNV; CDR2 reads YYDKDF (reference sequence). The DNA of the CDR3 is TGTGCCACCAGATTGGAGGGGGAGGTCGGAGAGACCCAGTACTTC. Its protein product is CATRLEGEVGETQYF.

The chain links TRBV24-1 to TRBJ2-3; 7 bases line up with TRBD2. Germline V gene sequence: CDR1 KGHDR, CDR2 SFDVKD. After removal of 1 base from V and 3 bases from J, the junction contained 3 bases not matched to a gene. This CDR3 region has 15 residues. The CDR3 region has the DNA TGTGCCACCAGTGATTTTCCCGGGGGGACAGATACGCAGTATTTT. Its protein product is CATSDFPGGTDTQYF.

The chain is built from TRBV4-2 and TRBJ1-5; TRBD1 agrees at 7 bases. Germline V gene sequence: CDR1 LGHNA, CDR2 YNFKEQ. V dropped 8 bases and J dropped 7; count of bases not matched to a gene: 8. The CDR3 has 13 amino acids. This CDR3 is CASRQGEQQPQHF. The CDR3 DNA follows: TGTGCCAGCCGGCAGGGGGAACAGCAGCCCCAGCATTTT.

The J gene is TRBJ1-2, the V gene TRBV24-1, with D perhaps TRBD1 (6 bases). The CDR3 loop spans 16 amino acids. Germline V lookup: CDR1 KGHDR, CDR2 SFDVKD. V lost 4 bases and J lost 7, with 21 bases in between. CDR3 bases: TGTGCCACCAGTGACCGATGGACACAGGGTCGGAGTGGCTACACCTTC. Translating it yields CATSDRWTQGRSGYTF.

The V call is TRBV7-7, the J call TRBJ2-2, with D perhaps TRBD1 (6 bases). The V gene's germline CDR1 is SSHAT and CDR2 FNYEAQ (reference sequence). CDR3 length: 16 residues. V lost 6 bases, J lost 1 base, and 15 bases lay in between. CDR3 DNA sequence: TGTGCCAGCAGAAATGGGACAAGGGGGAACACCGGGGAGCTGTTTTTT. It codes for CASRNGTRGNTGELFF.

The gene calls are TRBV7-2 and TRBJ2-7, with 8 bases lining up with TRBD1. With 2 bases clipped from V and 2 bases from J, the junction kept 5 bases outside the gene matches. The CDR3 has 15 amino acids. Germline CDR1 and CDR2: SGHTA and FQGNSA. The CDR3 is CASSLTRTGPYEQYF. The CDR3 DNA reads TGTGCCAGCAGCTTAACCCGGACAGGGCCCTACGAGCAGTACTTC.

The sample holds a few counts of this clone. V usage is TRBV5-1 and J usage is TRBJ2-2, with D possibly TRBD1 on 6 matching bases. Germline V gene lookup returns CDR1 SGHRS and CDR2 YFSETQ. Deletions cut 4 bases from V and 6 bases from J, with 19 bases between. The CDR3 extends over 16 amino acids. The DNA of the CDR3 is TGCGCCAGCAGCAGGGGACATCGGGACGTACCCGGGGAGCTGTTTTTT. It specifies CASSRGHRDVPGELFF.

The table lists this clone with a count of one. The V gene is TRBV4-1, the J gene TRBJ2-5; 12 bases map to TRBD2. This CDR3 region has 15 residues. Trimming took 5 bases from V and 3 from J; bases not matched to a gene: 4. The germline gives CDR1 MGHRA, CDR2 YSYEKL. CDR3 bases: TGCGCCAGCAGCGCTCGGACTAGCGGGAAAGAGACCCAGTACTTC. Protein product: CASSARTSGKETQYF.

In its sample, this clone was seen once. The V gene is TRBV5-1, the J gene TRBJ2-5, with TRBD1 identical over 7 bases. Germline-derived CDR1 and CDR2 are SGHRS and YFSETQ. Trimming took 2 bases from V and 4 from J; bases not matched to a gene: 8. The CDR3 has 15 residues. The CDR3 sequence is CASSFFDRDGETQYF. The CDR3 nucleotides read TGCGCCAGCAGCTTCTTCGACAGGGACGGAGAGACCCAGTACTTC.

This clone appeared once. This rearrangement joins TRBV10-3 to TRBJ1-3; TRBD1 is a possible D gene (6 bases). This CDR3 region has 16 residues. Deletions cut 3 bases from V and 2 bases from J, with 14 bases between. The germline gives CDR1 ENHRY, CDR2 SYGVKD. CDR3 sequence (DNA): TGTGCCATCAGTGAACTAGGGGGGCGCCCTGGAAACACCATATATTTT. Its translation is CAISELGGRPGNTIYF.

The gene calls are TRBV12-3 or TRBV12-4 and TRBJ1-6; tentatively, D is TRBD1 (6 bases). V lost 10 bases and J lost 6, with 13 bases in between. The CDR3 has 13 residues. The CDR3 coding sequence is TGTGCCACCCGGGGGGCGCCTAATTCACCCCTCCACTTT. This codes for CATRGAPNSPLHF.

The DNA of the CDR3 is TGTGCCAGCAGTGAAGGCTCTTTTGACGGGCCCACCCAGTACTTC. It yields the protein CASSEGSFDGPTQYF. V is TRBV6-1 and J is TRBJ2-5; D call uncertain. CDR3 length: 15 residues. Trimming cost V 1 base and J 8 bases, with 17 bases left between them. CDR1 and CDR2 (germline): MNHNS, SASEGT.

The chain recombines TRBV3-1 (or the pseudogene TRBV3-2) with TRBJ1-6; D ambiguous. V lost 1 base and J lost 9, with 13 bases in between. The CDR3 is made up of 15 amino acids. Looked up from germline, CDR1 is LGHDT and CDR2 is YNNKEL (reference sequence). The CDR3 DNA reads as TGTGCCAGCAGCCAAGGTTGGAGGTGGGGTTCACCCCTCCACTTT. Its protein is CASSQGWRWGSPLHF.

The CDR3 bases are TGTGCTAGTGGTTTGGTACTGGCAGGGGGGGCAGATACGCAGTATTTT. Protein sequence: CASGLVLAGGADTQYF. V gene TRBV12-5 combines with J gene TRBJ2-3; D assignment may be TRBD1 or TRBD2 (7 bases each). Germline V lookup: CDR1 LGHNT, CDR2 FRNRAP. The V end lost 0 bases, the J end lost 4 bases, and 14 bases lay between the germline ends. The CDR3 has 16 residues.

The chain uses TRBV12-3 or TRBV12-4 and TRBJ1-2; D is undetermined. V dropped 1 base and J dropped 2 bases, with 5 bases sitting between them. There are 13 residues in the CDR3. The chain's CDR3 is CASSLGGNYGYTF. The CDR3 nucleotides are TGTGCCAGCAGTTTAGGAGGAAACTATGGCTACACCTTC.

This clone was seen only once. The V call is TRBV24-1, the J call TRBJ2-3; 9 nucleotides align to TRBD1. The V gene end was trimmed by 1 base and the J gene end by 14 bases; junction bases not matched to a gene: 3. Germline V gene lookup returns CDR1 KGHDR and CDR2 SFDVKD. The CDR3 extends over 12 amino acids. CDR3: CATSDLGTGRYF. DNA of the CDR3: TGTGCCACCAGTGATTTAGGGACAGGGAGGTATTTT.

J is TRBJ2-3 and V is TRBV19; 13 positions match TRBD2. The junction had 8 bases not matched to a gene; V was cut back by 4 bases and J by 7 bases. The CDR3 is made up of 16 amino acids. The germline CDR1 and CDR2 sequences are LNHDA and SQIVND (reference sequence). CDR3 in amino acids: CASSTTSGGSGNTQYF. For the CDR3, the DNA is TGTGCCAGTAGTACGACTAGCGGGGGGTCGGGGAATACGCAGTATTTT.

The CDR3 region is CATSRDPGGNTEAFF. The CDR3 DNA is TGTGCCACCAGCAGAGATCCCGGTGGGAACACTGAAGCTTTCTTT. The chain couples TRBV15 to TRBJ1-1; D is uncertain. Germline V gene lookup returns CDR1 LNHNV and CDR2 YYDKDF (reference sequence). This CDR3 contains 15 residues. The V end lost 0 bases, the J end lost 1 base, and 9 bases lay between the germline ends.

This clone appeared a few times. The chain recombines TRBV10-3 with TRBJ1-5; D gene ambiguous. CDR3 length equals 15 residues. V was cut by 0 bases and J by 0 bases, with 6 bases left in between. Germline CDR1 and CDR2: ENHRY and SYGVKD. The CDR3 is CAISESQISNQPQHF. DNA of the CDR3: TGTGCCATCAGTGAGTCGCAAATTAGCAATCAGCCCCAGCATTTT.